This T cell receptor beta chain emerged from a study of T cell repertoires in cytomegalovirus infection. Whole-study context: Shared public TCR beta signatures pointed to both CMV infection and a matching HLA type. General study findings and limits: What dominated the ex vivo response were HLA-C-restricted CMV-specific TCR beta clonotypes. Cumulative frequency of public TCR beta families picked out carriers of CMV plus the relevant HLA.

Using its own MiXCR run on the reads, TCRdb lists one record per CDR3 protein. The sample carries some 800,000 distinct CDR3 sequences, around a third recorded once. V lost 4 bases to trimming and J lost 2 bases, with 12 bases between them. This CDR3 comprises 14 residues. Germline V gives CDR1 SNHLY, CDR2 FYNNEI. This clonotype was seen a few times. The target antigen is unknown. The TCR comes from a human donor in good health (CMV status not recorded). Some clones in this sample may be carry-over from other donors' samples. The V gene is TRBV2, the J gene TRBJ2-7, with D uncertain. The sequenced sample was cultured CD8+ T cells from PBMCs, obtained from culture after CMV antigen stimulation. This CDR3 is CASSGSTFTYEQYF. The CDR3 nucleotides are TGTGCCAGCAGTGGAAGCACCTTTACCTACGAGCAGTACTTC.